A single sample is the source of the 16 T cell receptor beta chains below, sequenced in a study of blood T cell repertoires in COVID-19. Clones were sequenced by immunoSEQ multiplex PCR, and TCRdb holds only the in-frame ones, with some missing. Here the sample spans 410,000 or so clones, 86% being singletons. Source material: peripheral blood. The receptor source for this set is a woman aged 25 to 39 with active or convalescent COVID-19.

This clone was seen a single time. Here the CDR3 DNA reads TGTGCCAGCAGTGAAGCGACAGGGAGTAGCAATCAGCCCCAGCATTTT. Residues: CASSEATGSSNQPQHF. The genes are TRBV2 and TRBJ1-5; 7 positions match TRBD1. CDR1 SNHLY and CDR2 FYNNEI come from the germline V gene. The CDR3 contains 16 residues. Germline trimming cut 0 bases from V and 0 bases from J; bases unmatched to any gene: 2. The full variable domain, with the rest looked up from reference TRBV2 and TRBJ1-5, is EPEVTQTPSHQVTQMGQEVILRCVPISNHLYFYWYRQILGQKVEFLVSFYNNEISEKSEIFDDQFSVERPDGSNFTLKIRSTKLEDSAMYFCASSEATGSSNQPQHFGDGTRLSIL.

The chain is built from TRBV5-4 and TRBJ1-2; 9 bases match TRBD1. V lost 3 bases and J lost 4; bases outside the gene matches: 4. Per germline, CDR1 SGHNT and CDR2 YYREEE (reference sequence). This CDR3 is built from 14 residues. CDR3 protein: CASSSGQGFYGYTF. Here the CDR3 DNA reads TGTGCCAGCAGCTCCGGACAGGGGTTCTATGGCTACACCTTC.

This clone has just one count. The CDR3 protein is CASSETSGAQETQYF. CDR3 DNA: TGTGCCAGCAGTGAGACTAGCGGGGCCCAAGAGACCCAGTACTTC. This sequence joins TRBV2 and TRBJ2-5; 11 bases map to TRBD2. With 3 bases clipped from V and 1 base from J, the junction kept 1 base outside the gene matches. Germline-derived CDR1 and CDR2 are SNHLY and FYNNEI. CDR3 length: 15 amino acids.

This chain connects TRBV29-1 to TRBJ1-1, with no clear D. V shed 4 bases and J shed 2 bases, with 11 bases lying between them. The V gene's germline CDR1 is SQVTM and CDR2 ANQGSEA. The CDR3 length is 13 residues. The CDR3 DNA is TGCAGCGTTGTTTCGGGTCCAAACACTGAAGCTTTCTTT. Protein sequence: CSVVSGPNTEAFF.

Comments on this clone: The junction and the germline gene differ at one end; a read error may be behind it. This chain uses TRBV19 with TRBJ1-1, with D maybe TRBD1 (6 bases). The CDR3 has 15 residues. CDR1 is LNHDA and CDR2 is SQIVND in the germline V gene (reference sequence). The CDR3 here is CASRRYREGNAEAFF. The CDR3 coding sequence is TGTGCCAGTAGGAGATACAGGGAGGGGAACGCTGAAGCTTTCTTT.

CDR3 coding DNA: TGTGCCAGCAGCTTGCATGGGGGCCTTGAACAGCCCCAGCATTTT. Its protein is CASSLHGGLEQPQHF. The gene calls are TRBV5-5 and TRBJ1-5, with D possibly TRBD1 on 6 matching bases. Germline CDR1 and CDR2: SGHKS and YYEKEE (reference sequence). V gave up 1 base and J gave up 7 bases, with 15 bases separating them. The CDR3 extends over 15 amino acids. The full variable domain, rest sourced from reference TRBV5-5 and TRBJ1-5, is DAGVTQSPTHLIKTRGQQVTLRCSPISGHKSVSWYQQVLGQGPQFIFQYYEKEERGRGNFPDRFSARQFPNYSSELNVNALLLGDSALYLCASSLHGGLEQPQHFGDGTRLSIL.

The rearrangement uses TRBV7-6 and TRBJ2-5; a weak D match, TRBD2 (6 bases). The germline gives CDR1 SGHVS, CDR2 FNYEAQ. This CDR3 spans 15 amino acids. The V gene lost 5 bases and the J gene lost 0 bases, with 13 bases spanning the gap. The CDR3 sequence: CASSLWRDHQETQYF. CDR3 DNA: TGTGCCAGCAGCCTGTGGCGGGACCACCAAGAGACCCAGTACTTC.

This clone showed up just once. The rearrangement links TRBV2 to TRBJ1-5; D unclear. The CDR3 totals 15 residues. Trimming removed 1 base at V and 2 bases at J, with 9 bases between. Germline values: CDR1 SNHLY, CDR2 FYNNEI. The CDR3 coding sequence is TGTGCCAGCAGTGAAGGATTTACAGGCAATCAGCCCCAGCATTTT. Translating gives CASSEGFTGNQPQHF.

This chain links TRBV5-5 with TRBJ1-1; tentative D call: TRBD1 (5 bases). This CDR3 is 18 amino acids long. Germline V lookup: CDR1 SGHKS, CDR2 YYEKEE (reference sequence). Trimming cost V 0 bases and J 0 bases, with 18 bases left between them. The CDR3 sequence: CASSLEQAHRYLNTEAFF. CDR3 DNA sequence: TGTGCCAGCAGCTTGGAACAGGCCCATCGTTATTTGAACACTGAAGCTTTCTTT.

The rearrangement links TRBV7-6 to TRBJ2-5, with 8 nucleotides matching TRBD2. CDR1 and CDR2 from the germline V gene are SGHVS and FNYEAQ. The CDR3 contains 16 residues. J gave up 2 bases and V 1 base, and 6 bases lay outside the gene matches. DNA for the CDR3: TGTGCCAGCAGCTTAGAAGCGGGGGCCGTACAAGAGACCCAGTACTTC. As protein: CASSLEAGAVQETQYF.

J is TRBJ1-2 and V is TRBV12-3 or TRBV12-4; 8 bases map to TRBD1. The CDR3 sequence is 13 residues long. The V and J ends lost 6 bases and 7 bases, in that order; junction bases with no gene match: 7. CDR3 DNA: TGTGCCAGCAGACTGACAGGGGCTAGTGGCTACACCTTC. It translates to CASRLTGASGYTF.

The CDR3 nucleotides are TGTGCCACCAGCAGGGAGGGTCCTCTTTCTGGAAACACCATATATTTT. This sequence encodes CATSREGPLSGNTIYF. V is TRBV15 and J is TRBJ1-3; D gene uncertain. CDR1 LNHNV and CDR2 YYDKDF come from the germline V gene (reference sequence). Trimming pared 3 bases from V and 1 base from J, leaving 13 bases between. The length of the CDR3 is 16 residues.

This clone was picked up a small number of times. The V and J genes are TRBV7-8 and TRBJ2-3; D gene unclear. Trimming left V 2 bases short and J 1 base short, with 7 bases between. Germline V lookup: CDR1 SGHVS, CDR2 FQNEAQ. The CDR3 runs to 14 residues. CDR3 residues: CASSLTVGTDTQYF. The CDR3 DNA reads TGTGCCAGCAGCTTAACAGTTGGCACAGATACGCAGTATTTT.

The table lists this clone with a count of one. The V gene is TRBV30, the J gene TRBJ2-7; TRBD2 agrees at 7 bases. CDR3 size: 12 residues. Germline values: CDR1 GTSNPN, CDR2 SVGIG (reference sequence). The CDR3 loop reads CAMGLAAYEQYF. Written as DNA, the CDR3 is TGTGCTATGGGGCTAGCGGCCTACGAGCAGTACTTC.

The chain carries TRBV24-1 and TRBJ2-5; 7 positions agree with TRBD1. With 3 bases clipped from V and 5 bases from J, the junction kept 14 bases outside the gene matches. The CDR3 consists of 17 residues. Per germline, CDR1 KGHDR and CDR2 SFDVKD. CDR3 coding DNA: TGTGCCACCAGTGATCCGATACCGGGACAGAAAGGGGAGACCCAGTACTTC. Translating gives CATSDPIPGQKGETQYF.

This clone was seen more than once but under ten times. The chain couples TRBV2 to TRBJ1-4; the D gene is possibly TRBD1 (5 bases). Trimming removed 6 bases from V and 8 bases from J, with 13 bases in between. The length of the CDR3 is 13 residues. Germline V CDR1 and CDR2: SNHLY, FYNNEI. In DNA form, the CDR3 reads TGTGCCAGCAGCGGGGGAATAGAGGAAAAACTGTTTTTT. This translates into CASSGGIEEKLFF.